Listed below are T cell receptor beta chains from one sample, sequenced in a study of PD-1 blockade in classical Hodgkin lymphoma. TCRdb keeps only in-frame clones here, not all; method: immunoSEQ multiplex PCR. The table lists under 45,000 clones, over 60% of them singletons. Specimen: peripheral blood mononuclear cells (PBMCs), collected at baseline. These receptor sequences come from a human donor with classical Hodgkin lymphoma. Both conserved end residues are part of each CDR3. A D gene is named only where the DNA matches it firmly. Clone size, where shown, is once, few, many, or a class for clones that have expanded.

J: TRBJ2-7; D: .; size: .; V: TRBV7-7; CDR3: CASSLGSGDSYEQYF; DNA: TGTGCCAGCAGCTTAGGATCAGGGGACTCCTACGAGCAGTACTTC
J: TRBJ1-4; D: .; size: .; V: TRBV5-1; CDR3: CASSLRIQEKLFF; DNA: TGCGCCAGCAGCTTAAGGATCCAAGAAAAACTGTTTTTT
J: TRBJ2-2; D: TRBD2; size: .; V: TRBV28; CDR3: CASSLSPGGGAGTGELFF; DNA: TGTGCCAGCAGTTTAAGTCCCGGGGGAGGGGCGGGCACCGGGGAGCTGTTTTTT
J: TRBJ2-7; D: TRBD2; size: .; V: TRBV4-2; CDR3: CASSRGTSGSYEQYF; DNA: TGTGCCAGCAGCCGCGGGACTAGCGGGAGCTACGAGCAGTACTTC
J: TRBJ2-7; D: TRBD1; size: .; V: TRBV14; CDR3: CASSRQGTYEQYF; DNA: TGTGCCAGCAGCCGACAGGGGACCTACGAGCAGTACTTC
J: TRBJ2-7; D: TRBD1; size: .; V: TRBV28; CDR3: CASSPPGTGYEQYF; DNA: TGTGCCAGCAGCCCCCCCGGGACAGGGTACGAGCAGTACTTC
J: TRBJ1-2; D: .; size: few; V: TRBV28; CDR3: CASREEYGYTF; DNA: TGTGCCAGCAGAGAGGAATATGGCTACACCTTC
J: TRBJ2-3; D: .; size: once; V: TRBV7-9; CDR3: CASSLTGLSDTQYF; DNA: TGTGCCAGCAGCTTAACAGGGCTCAGTGATACGCAGTATTTT
J: TRBJ2-1; D: .; size: .; V: TRBV11-3; CDR3: CASALGFNEQFF; DNA: TGTGCCAGCGCTTTAGGATTCAATGAGCAGTTCTTC
J: TRBJ2-2; D: .; size: .; V: TRBV30; CDR3: CAWSVGPGNTGELFF; DNA: TGTGCCTGGAGTGTAGGTCCAGGGAACACCGGGGAGCTGTTTTTT
J: TRBJ2-5; D: TRBD2; size: .; V: TRBV7-2; CDR3: CASSLVFRLAGVGETQYF; DNA: TGTGCCAGCAGCTTAGTTTTCAGACTAGCGGGAGTTGGGGAGACCCAGTACTTC
J: TRBJ1-2; D: TRBD1; size: .; V: TRBV7-3; CDR3: CASSLSGTGLYGYTF; DNA: TGTGCCAGCAGCTTAAGTGGGACAGGGCTCTATGGCTACACCTTC
J: TRBJ2-3; D: TRBD2; size: .; V: TRBV7-2; CDR3: CASSLAGGLVTDTQYF; DNA: TGTGCCAGCAGCTTAGCTGGGGGACTAGTCACAGATACGCAGTATTTT
J: TRBJ1-2; D: TRBD1; size: .; V: TRBV6-5; CDR3: CASRVHRDRGYGYTF; DNA: TGTGCCAGCAGGGTCCACCGGGACAGGGGCTATGGCTACACCTTC
J: TRBJ2-7; D: .; size: .; V: TRBV7-2; CDR3: CASSLGARVSYEQYF; DNA: TGTGCCAGCAGCTTAGGGGCCAGGGTGTCCTACGAGCAGTACTTC
J: TRBJ2-5; D: TRBD2; size: .; V: TRBV7-3; CDR3: CASSAGLAGQETQYF; DNA: TGTGCCAGCAGCGCGGGACTAGCGGGCCAAGAGACCCAGTACTTC
J: TRBJ2-3; D: .; size: .; V: TRBV10-1; CDR3: CASSVSRSSADTQYF; DNA: TGCGCCAGCAGTGTGAGTCGGAGTTCGGCAGATACGCAGTATTTT
J: TRBJ2-7; D: .; size: .; V: TRBV11-2; CDR3: CASSSYGPGPPYEQYF; DNA: TGCGCCAGCAGCTCTTACGGGCCGGGCCCTCCCTACGAGCAGTACTTC
J: TRBJ2-7; D: TRBD2; size: few; V: TRBV19; CDR3: CASSMRGTSSYEQYF; DNA: TGTGCCAGTAGTATGCGCGGGACTAGCTCCTACGAGCAGTACTTC
J: TRBJ2-1; D: .; size: .; V: TRBV25-1; CDR3: CASSDVSQLNEQFF; DNA: TGTGCCAGCAGTGACGTCAGCCAACTCAATGAGCAGTTCTTC
J: TRBJ1-2; D: .; size: .; V: TRBV19; CDR3: CASSGMGGYTF; DNA: TGTGCCAGTAGTGGGATGGGAGGCTACACCTTC
J: TRBJ1-2; D: .; size: .; V: TRBV2; CDR3: CASSRMGDGYTF; DNA: TGTGCCAGCAGCCGCATGGGGGATGGCTACACCTTC
J: TRBJ1-5; D: .; size: once; V: TRBV30; CDR3: CAWSVSGTTNQPQHF; DNA: TGTGCCTGGAGTGTATCCGGTACTACAAATCAGCCCCAGCATTTT
J: TRBJ2-7; D: .; size: once; V: TRBV30; CDR3: CAWSWVASYEQYF; DNA: TGTGCCTGGAGTTGGGTTGCGTCCTACGAGCAGTACTTC
J: TRBJ2-3; D: TRBD1; size: .; V: TRBV6-4; CDR3: CASSVRGTDTQYF; DNA: TGTGCCAGCAGTGTCAGGGGGACAGATACGCAGTATTTT